This passage covers 18 T cell receptor beta chains from one sample sequenced in a study of blood T cells in healthy people across ages. For the second PCR, which ran for roughly 7 to 11 cycles, a sample-barcoded 5' primer and a J-beta primer mix were used. TCRdb processed the 5' RACE reads anew with MiXCR; each CDR3 protein has one entry. The table includes roughly 2 million distinct CDR3 sequences, 49% detected once. Sequenced input: blood. The source of these receptors is a woman between 40 and 50 years old in good health.

The CDR3 nucleotides read TGTGCCAGCAGCCGCGAGGCGCGGGGGCAGTACTTC. It is translated as CASSREARGQYF. The V gene is TRBV6-2 or TRBV6-3, the J gene TRBJ2-5; 7 positions agree with TRBD2. V was clipped by 6 bases and J by 11 bases; unmatched bases: 9. There are 12 residues in the CDR3. The germline V gene has CDR1 MNHEY and CDR2 SVGEGT.

In its sample, this clonotype was seen a few times. This chain uses TRBV12-3 or TRBV12-4 with TRBJ2-7; D is uncertain. This CDR3 has 12 residues. The V gene lost 6 bases and the J gene lost 3 bases, with 9 bases spanning the gap. The CDR3: CASSFSFYEQYF. CDR3 DNA sequence: TGTGCCAGCAGCTTCTCATTCTACGAGCAGTACTTC.

The table lists this clonotype with a few counts. This chain links TRBV6-5 with TRBJ2-7, with a weak D call TRBD1 (6 bases). The V end was cut by 4 bases, the J end by 3 bases, with 19 bases between. The CDR3 runs to 16 residues. CDR1 and CDR2 (germline): MNHEY, SVGAGI. The CDR3 loop is CASSFETPGQSYEQYF. CDR3 DNA: TGTGCCAGCAGTTTCGAGACACCGGGACAAAGCTACGAGCAGTACTTC.

This clonotype was picked up a small number of times. The J gene is TRBJ2-1, the V gene TRBV5-1; 9 nucleotides agree with TRBD2. After removal of 5 bases from V and 3 bases from J, the junction contained 6 bases not matched to a gene. This CDR3 is 15 amino acids long. Per germline, CDR1 SGHRS and CDR2 YFSETQ. The CDR3 loop is CASRSAAGGYNEQFF. In DNA form, the CDR3 reads TGCGCCAGCAGGTCTGCAGCGGGGGGCTACAATGAGCAGTTCTTC.

V is TRBV12-3 or TRBV12-4 and J is TRBJ1-1; 9 bases are a match to TRBD1. The CDR3 runs to 18 residues. V shed 6 bases, J shed 7 bases, and the junction held 21 bases outside the gene matches. The CDR3 nucleotides are TGTGCCAGCAGGATCTTCATCGGGACAGGGTATTTTAATGGTGAAGCTTTCTTT. Protein product: CASRIFIGTGYFNGEAFF.

The V gene is TRBV12-3 or TRBV12-4, the J gene TRBJ2-1; possibly TRBD2 for D (5 bases). This CDR3 contains 12 residues. Between the trimmed V and J ends, which lost 4 bases and 13 bases, there was a span of 14 bases. The CDR3 DNA reads as TGTGCCAGCAGTTGGTCCTGGGAGACCCAGTTCTTC. It is translated as CASSWSWETQFF.

The rearrangement uses TRBV7-2 and TRBJ1-1, with D perhaps matching TRBD1 (5 bases). The CDR3 has 15 amino acids. The germline V gene has CDR1 SGHTA and CDR2 FQGNSA. The germline V and J ends were trimmed by 0 bases and 5 bases, with 13 bases remaining between them. The CDR3 bases are TGTGCCAGCAGCTTAGCCTCGGCAGGGAATACTGAAGCTTTCTTT. It codes for CASSLASAGNTEAFF.

Details on this clonotype: A junction boundary mismatches the germline segment, possibly from a read error. This sequence joins TRBV5-1 and TRBJ2-1, with 9 bases matching TRBD1. Germline lookup yields CDR1 SGHRS and CDR2 YFSETQ. The CDR3 covers 15 residues. CDR3 loop: CVSSLVGTGLDEQFF. The DNA of the CDR3 is TGCGTCAGCAGCTTGGTAGGGACAGGGTTGGATGAGCAGTTCTTC.

The chain is built from TRBV9 and TRBJ2-4; 9 bases line up with TRBD2. TRBJ2-5 matches the DNA end more closely, so the J call is doubtful. The CDR3 spans 16 residues. The germline CDR1 and CDR2 sequences are SGDLS and YYNGEE. As DNA, the CDR3 is TGTGCCAGCAGCGTCGGAACGCGGGGGGGCCAAGAGACCCAGTACTTC. Protein product: CASSVGTRGGQETQYF.

The table lists this clonotype with a few counts. The chain is built from TRBV28 and TRBJ2-3; D remains unclear. The length of the CDR3 is 12 residues. The V gene lost 8 bases and the J gene lost 6 bases, with 12 bases spanning the gap. The germline V gene encodes CDR1 MDHEN and CDR2 SYDVKM. The chain's CDR3 is CASYLSADTQYF. The DNA of the CDR3 is TGTGCCAGCTATCTTTCTGCGGATACGCAGTATTTT.

The chain employs TRBV4-3 and TRBJ2-5, with 8 nucleotides matching TRBD1. V dropped 3 bases and J dropped 2; count of bases not matched to a gene: 11. In germline, CDR1 is LGHNA, CDR2 YSLEER. This CDR3 has 17 amino acids. The CDR3 nucleotides are TGCGCCAGCAGCCACAAATTAGGGACAGGTGGGCAAGAGACCCAGTACTTC. It encodes CASSHKLGTGGQETQYF.

V and J are TRBV20-1 and TRBJ2-3; 9 nucleotides line up with TRBD2. The ends lost 6 bases at V and 1 base at J; junction bases unmatched: 8. The CDR3 is made up of 15 amino acids. The V gene's germline CDR1 is DFQATT and CDR2 SNEGSKA (reference sequence). The DNA of the CDR3 is TGCAGTGCCCCATCTTCTAGCGGGGGCACAGATACGCAGTATTTT. Protein sequence: CSAPSSSGGTDTQYF.

This clonotype was counted a few times. This rearrangement joins TRBV5-1 to TRBJ2-3, with 8 bases identical to TRBD2. J gave up 0 bases and V 4 bases, and 10 bases lay outside the gene matches. CDR1 and CDR2 (germline): SGHRS, YFSETQ. The CDR3 covers 17 residues. The CDR3 region is CASSRLGTSGSTDTQYF. The CDR3 nucleotides read TGCGCCAGCAGCCGATTGGGAACTAGCGGAAGCACAGATACGCAGTATTTT.

The chain couples TRBV20-1 to TRBJ1-2; D gene unclear. Trimming removed 0 bases from V and 10 bases from J, with 21 bases in between. Looked up from germline, CDR1 is DFQATT and CDR2 is SNEGSKA (reference sequence). This CDR3 contains 15 residues. As DNA, the CDR3 is TGCAGTGCTAGAGATGAGGGCCGAGGAGAGGATAACTACACCTTC. Translated, it gives CSARDEGRGEDNYTF.

The chain employs TRBV20-1 and TRBJ1-2; no clear D. The CDR3 runs 14 residues. V was shortened by 1 base and J by 4 bases, with 13 bases between the two germline ends. CDR1 is DFQATT, CDR2 SNEGSKA, per germline (reference sequence). CDR3 in amino acids: CSARGAVRAYGYTF. The DNA of the CDR3 is TGCAGTGCTAGAGGGGCCGTCCGGGCCTATGGCTACACCTTC.

The chain has TRBV15 and TRBJ2-7, with D hard to call. The CDR3 sequence is 15 residues long. Trimming took 3 bases from V and 2 from J, leaving 14 bases between them. Germline CDR1 LNHNV, CDR2 YYDKDF (reference sequence). The CDR3 nucleotides read TGTGCCACCAGCAGTGGAACGGGTATCCCCTACGAGCAGTACTTC. It is translated as CATSSGTGIPYEQYF.

The V gene is TRBV28, the J gene TRBJ1-5; D remains unclear. The CDR3 is 14 amino acids. V dropped 5 bases and J dropped 0 bases, with 8 bases sitting between them. Per the germline V gene, CDR1 is MDHEN and CDR2 is SYDVKM. As DNA, the CDR3 is TGTGCCAGCAGTGAGACACATAGCAATCAGCCCCAGCATTTT. Protein sequence: CASSETHSNQPQHF. The variable domain in full, completed from reference TRBV28 and TRBJ1-5, reads DVKVTQSSRYLVKRTGEKVFLECVQDMDHENMFWYRQDPGLGLRLIYFSYDVKMKEKGDIPEGYSVSREKKERFSLILESASTNQTSMYLCASSETHSNQPQHFGDGTRLSIL.

The rearrangement joins TRBV7-9 to TRBJ2-1; the D call may be TRBD1 or TRBD2 (5 bases each). V was clipped by 11 bases and J by 0 bases, with 14 bases between them. The CDR3 covers 14 residues. Per germline, CDR1 SEHNR and CDR2 FQNEAQ (reference sequence). CDR3 region: CALGVLSSYNEQFF. The CDR3 DNA reads as TGTGCCCTGGGGGTTTTGAGCTCCTACAATGAGCAGTTCTTC.